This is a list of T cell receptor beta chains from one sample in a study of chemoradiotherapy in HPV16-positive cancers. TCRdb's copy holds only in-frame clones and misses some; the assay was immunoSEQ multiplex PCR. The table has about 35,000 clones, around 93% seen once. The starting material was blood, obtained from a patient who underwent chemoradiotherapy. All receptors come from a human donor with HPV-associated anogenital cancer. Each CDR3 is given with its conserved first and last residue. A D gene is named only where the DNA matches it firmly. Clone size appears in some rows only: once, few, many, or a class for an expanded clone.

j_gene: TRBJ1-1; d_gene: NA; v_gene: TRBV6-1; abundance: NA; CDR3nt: TGTGCCAGCAGTGATTTCGAGGGGAAGAACACTGAAGCTTTCTTT; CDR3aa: CASSDFEGKNTEAFF
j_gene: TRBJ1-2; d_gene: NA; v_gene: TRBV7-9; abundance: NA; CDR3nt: TGTGCCAGCAGCCCCTTCTATGGCTACACCTTC; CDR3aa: CASSPFYGYTF
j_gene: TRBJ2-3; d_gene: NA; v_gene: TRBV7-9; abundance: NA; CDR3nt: TGTGCCAGCAGCCGGGACTTCACAAGTACGCAGTATTTT; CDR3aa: CASSRDFTSTQYF
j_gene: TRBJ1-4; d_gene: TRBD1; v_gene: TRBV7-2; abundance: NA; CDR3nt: TGTGCCAGCAGCTTAGTGAGACAGGGGGTGGGAAAACTGTTTTTT; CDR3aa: CASSLVRQGVGKLFF
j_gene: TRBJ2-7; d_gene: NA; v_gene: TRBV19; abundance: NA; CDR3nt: TGTGCCAGTAGTAACGATTACGAGCAGTACTTC; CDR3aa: CASSNDYEQYF
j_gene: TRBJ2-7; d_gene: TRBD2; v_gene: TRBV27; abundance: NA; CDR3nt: TGTGCCAGCAGTTCCTGGACTAGCGGGGGTGGAGGGTCAATGTACGAGCAGTACTTC; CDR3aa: CASSSWTSGGGGSMYEQYF
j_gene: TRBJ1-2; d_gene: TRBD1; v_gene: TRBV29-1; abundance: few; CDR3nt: TGCAGCGGGGACAGGGAGGTGGTAAACTATGGCTACACCTTC; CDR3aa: CSGDREVVNYGYTF
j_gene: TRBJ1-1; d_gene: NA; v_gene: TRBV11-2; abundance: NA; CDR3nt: TGTGCCAGCAGCTTAGAGCCCGGGGTGGAAACTGAAGCTTTCTTT; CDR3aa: CASSLEPGVETEAFF
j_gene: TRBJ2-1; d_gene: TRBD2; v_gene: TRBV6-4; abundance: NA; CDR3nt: TGTGCCAGCAGTGAAGTAGCGGGGGAGTACAATGAGCAGTTCTTC; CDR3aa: CASSEVAGEYNEQFF
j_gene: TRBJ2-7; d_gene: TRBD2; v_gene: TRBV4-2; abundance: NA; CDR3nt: TGTGCCAGCAGCCAAGAGGAGGGGACTAGCGGTGGAGAGCAGTACTTC; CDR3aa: CASSQEEGTSGGEQYF
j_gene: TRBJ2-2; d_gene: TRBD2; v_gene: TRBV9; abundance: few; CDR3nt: TGTGCCAGCAGCCCAGGGACTAGCGGAAACATCGGGGAGCTGTTTTTT; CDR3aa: CASSPGTSGNIGELFF
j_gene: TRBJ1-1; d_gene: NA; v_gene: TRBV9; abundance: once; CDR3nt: TGTGCCAGCAGCGTAGCACGGACGAACACTGAAGCTTTCTTT; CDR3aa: CASSVARTNTEAFF
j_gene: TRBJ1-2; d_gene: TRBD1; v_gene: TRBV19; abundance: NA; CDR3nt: TGTGCCAGTACCGCCGGACAGGGGAGCTATGGCTACACCTTC; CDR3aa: CASTAGQGSYGYTF
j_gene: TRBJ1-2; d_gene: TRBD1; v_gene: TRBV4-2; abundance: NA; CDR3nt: TGTGCCAGCAGCCAAGAGGGTGGACAGGGTGGCTATGGCTACACCTTC; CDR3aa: CASSQEGGQGGYGYTF
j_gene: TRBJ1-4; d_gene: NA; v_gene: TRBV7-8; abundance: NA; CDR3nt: TGTGCCAGCAGCTTATCGAGGGGCTCAACTAATGAAAAACTGTTTTTT; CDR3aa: CASSLSRGSTNEKLFF
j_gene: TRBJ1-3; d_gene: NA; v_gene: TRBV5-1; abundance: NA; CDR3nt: TGCGCCAGCAGCTTGGACTGGTTCAGGGCCTCTGGAAACACCATATATTTT; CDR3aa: CASSLDWFRASGNTIYF
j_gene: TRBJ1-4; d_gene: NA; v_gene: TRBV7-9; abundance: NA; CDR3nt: TGTGCCAGCAGCCCCAGAGAAAAACTGTTTTTT; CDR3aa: CASSPREKLFF
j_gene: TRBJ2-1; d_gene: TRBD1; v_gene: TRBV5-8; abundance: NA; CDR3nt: TGTGCCAGCAGGTTAGACAGGGCCACCTACAATGAGCAGTTCTTC; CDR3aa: CASRLDRATYNEQFF
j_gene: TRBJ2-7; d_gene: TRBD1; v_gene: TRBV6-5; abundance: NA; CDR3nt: TGTGCCAGCAGGGGGACAGCTCTTTTCTACGAGCAGTACTTC; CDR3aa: CASRGTALFYEQYF
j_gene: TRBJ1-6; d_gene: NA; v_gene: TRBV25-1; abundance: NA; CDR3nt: TGTGCCAGCAGTGGGTCGGGGAGCTCCTATAATTCACCCCTCCACTTT; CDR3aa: CASSGSGSSYNSPLHF